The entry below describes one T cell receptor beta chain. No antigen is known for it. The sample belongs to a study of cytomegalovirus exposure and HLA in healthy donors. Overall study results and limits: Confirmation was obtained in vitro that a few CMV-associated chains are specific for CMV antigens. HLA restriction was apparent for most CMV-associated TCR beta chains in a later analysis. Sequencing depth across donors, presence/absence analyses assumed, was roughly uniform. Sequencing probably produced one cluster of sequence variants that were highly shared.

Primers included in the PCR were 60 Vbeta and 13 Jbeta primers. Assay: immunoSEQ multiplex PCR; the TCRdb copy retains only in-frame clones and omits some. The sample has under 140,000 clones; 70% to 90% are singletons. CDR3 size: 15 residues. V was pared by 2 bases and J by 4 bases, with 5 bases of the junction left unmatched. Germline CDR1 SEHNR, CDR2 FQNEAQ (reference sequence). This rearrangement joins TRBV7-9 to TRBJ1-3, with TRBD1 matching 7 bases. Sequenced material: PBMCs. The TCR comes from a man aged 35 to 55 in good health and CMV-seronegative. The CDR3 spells CASSLQNRGGNTIYF. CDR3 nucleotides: TGTGCCAGCAGCTTACAAAACAGGGGAGGAAACACCATATATTTT.